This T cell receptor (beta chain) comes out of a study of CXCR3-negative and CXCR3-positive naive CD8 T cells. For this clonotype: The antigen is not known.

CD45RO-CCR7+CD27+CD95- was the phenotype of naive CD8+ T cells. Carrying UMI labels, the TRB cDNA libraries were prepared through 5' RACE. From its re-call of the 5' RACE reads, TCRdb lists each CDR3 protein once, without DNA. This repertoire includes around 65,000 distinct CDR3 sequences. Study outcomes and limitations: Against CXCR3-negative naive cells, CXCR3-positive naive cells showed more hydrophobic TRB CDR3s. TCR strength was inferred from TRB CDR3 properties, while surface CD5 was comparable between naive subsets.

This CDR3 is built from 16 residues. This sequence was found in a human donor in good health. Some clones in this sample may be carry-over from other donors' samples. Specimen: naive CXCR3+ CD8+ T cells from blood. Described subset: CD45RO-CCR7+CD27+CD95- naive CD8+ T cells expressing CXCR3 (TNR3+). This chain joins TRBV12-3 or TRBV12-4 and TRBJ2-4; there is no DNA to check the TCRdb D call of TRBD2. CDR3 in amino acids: CASSLTGLLAKNIQYF.